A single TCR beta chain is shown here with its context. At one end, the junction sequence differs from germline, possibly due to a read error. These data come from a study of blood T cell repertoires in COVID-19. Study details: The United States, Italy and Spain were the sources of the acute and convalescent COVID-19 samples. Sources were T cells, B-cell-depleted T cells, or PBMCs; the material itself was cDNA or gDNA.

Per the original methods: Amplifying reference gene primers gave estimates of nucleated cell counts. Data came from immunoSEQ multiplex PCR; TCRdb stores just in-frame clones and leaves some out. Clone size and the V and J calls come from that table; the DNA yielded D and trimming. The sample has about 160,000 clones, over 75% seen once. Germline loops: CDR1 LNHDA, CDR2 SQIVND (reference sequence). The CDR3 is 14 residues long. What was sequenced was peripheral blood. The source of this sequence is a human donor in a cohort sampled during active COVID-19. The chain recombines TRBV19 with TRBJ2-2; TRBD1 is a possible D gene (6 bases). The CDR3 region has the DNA TGTGCCAGTAGTCTAGACAGGCCCACCGGGGAGCTGTTTTTT. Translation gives CASSLDRPTGELFF. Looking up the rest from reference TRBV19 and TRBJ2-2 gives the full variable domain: DGGITQSPKYLFRKEGQNVTLSCEQNLNHDAMYWYRQDPGQGLRLIYYSQIVNDFQKGDIAEGYSVSREKKESFPLTVTSAQKNPTAFYLCASSLDRPTGELFFGEGSRLTVL.